Given below is one TCR beta chain in context. This sample was included in a study of blood T cell repertoires in COVID-19. Across the study: Samples taken during acute and convalescent COVID-19 were collected in the United States, Italy and Spain. PBMCs, B-cell-depleted T cells, or T cells were the source of the cDNA or gDNA that made up the material.

As originally analysed: Amplified reference gene primers provided the basis for estimating nucleated cell counts. Only in-frame clones appear in the TCRdb table, and some are missing; sequencing was by immunoSEQ multiplex PCR. V and J calls and clone size are copied from that table; D and trimming were computed from the DNA. The sample holds 150,000 to 200,000 clones, approximately 88% seen once. The V and J ends lost 0 bases and 6 bases, in that order; junction bases with no gene match: 4. The CDR3 has 15 amino acids. Germline-derived CDR1 and CDR2 are LGHNA and YNFKEQ. Sequencing input: peripheral blood. The chain uses TRBV4-2 and TRBJ2-7; 11 nucleotides match TRBD1. This receptor was identified in a man aged 40-49 years with acute or convalescent COVID-19. The CDR3 region has the DNA TGTGCCAGCAGCCAAGAGGGACAGGGGGGCGGCGAGCAGTACTTC. Its translation is CASSQEGQGGGEQYF.